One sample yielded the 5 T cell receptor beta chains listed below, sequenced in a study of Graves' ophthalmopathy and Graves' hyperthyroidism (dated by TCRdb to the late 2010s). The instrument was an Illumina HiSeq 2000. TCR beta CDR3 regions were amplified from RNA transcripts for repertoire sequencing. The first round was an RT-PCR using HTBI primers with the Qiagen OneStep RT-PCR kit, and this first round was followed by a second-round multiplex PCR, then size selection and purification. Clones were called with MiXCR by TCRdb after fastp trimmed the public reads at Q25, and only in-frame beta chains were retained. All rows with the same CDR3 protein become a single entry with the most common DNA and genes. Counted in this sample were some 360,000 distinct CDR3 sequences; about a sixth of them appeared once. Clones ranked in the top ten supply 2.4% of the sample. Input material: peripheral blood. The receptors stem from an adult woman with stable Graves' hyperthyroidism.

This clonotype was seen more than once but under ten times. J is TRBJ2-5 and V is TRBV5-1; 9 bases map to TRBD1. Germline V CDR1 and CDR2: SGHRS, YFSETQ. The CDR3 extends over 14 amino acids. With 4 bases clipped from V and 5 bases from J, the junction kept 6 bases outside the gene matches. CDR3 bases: TGCGCCAGCAGCATCGGGACAGGGCTGGAGACCCAGTACTTC. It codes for CASSIGTGLETQYF.

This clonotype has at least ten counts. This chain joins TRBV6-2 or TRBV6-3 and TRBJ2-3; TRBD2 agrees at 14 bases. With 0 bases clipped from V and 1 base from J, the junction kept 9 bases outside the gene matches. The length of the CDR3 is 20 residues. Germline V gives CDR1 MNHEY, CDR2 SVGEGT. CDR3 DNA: TGTGCCAGCAGTTACTCTACTTGGACTAGCGGGAGGTACGGCACAGATACGCAGTATTTT. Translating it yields CASSYSTWTSGRYGTDTQYF.

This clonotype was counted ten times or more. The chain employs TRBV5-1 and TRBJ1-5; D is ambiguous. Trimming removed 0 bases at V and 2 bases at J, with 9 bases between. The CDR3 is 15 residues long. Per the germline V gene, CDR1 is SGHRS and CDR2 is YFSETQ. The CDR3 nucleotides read TGCGCCAGCAGCTTGGTGGGGTCGGGCAATCAGCCCCAGCATTTT. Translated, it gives CASSLVGSGNQPQHF.

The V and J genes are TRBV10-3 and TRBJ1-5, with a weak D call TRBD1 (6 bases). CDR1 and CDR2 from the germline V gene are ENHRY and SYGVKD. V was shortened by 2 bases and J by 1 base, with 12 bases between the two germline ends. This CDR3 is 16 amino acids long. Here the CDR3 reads CAISERLGGSNQPQHF. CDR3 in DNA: TGTGCCATCAGTGAGCGATTAGGGGGGAGCAATCAGCCCCAGCATTTT.

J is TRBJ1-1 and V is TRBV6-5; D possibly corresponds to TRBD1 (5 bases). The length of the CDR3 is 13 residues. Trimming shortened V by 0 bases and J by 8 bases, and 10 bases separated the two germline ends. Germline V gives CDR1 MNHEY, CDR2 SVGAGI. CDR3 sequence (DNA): TGTGCCAGCAGTTACTCATCCAGGGCCGAAGCTTTCTTT. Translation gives CASSYSSRAEAFF.